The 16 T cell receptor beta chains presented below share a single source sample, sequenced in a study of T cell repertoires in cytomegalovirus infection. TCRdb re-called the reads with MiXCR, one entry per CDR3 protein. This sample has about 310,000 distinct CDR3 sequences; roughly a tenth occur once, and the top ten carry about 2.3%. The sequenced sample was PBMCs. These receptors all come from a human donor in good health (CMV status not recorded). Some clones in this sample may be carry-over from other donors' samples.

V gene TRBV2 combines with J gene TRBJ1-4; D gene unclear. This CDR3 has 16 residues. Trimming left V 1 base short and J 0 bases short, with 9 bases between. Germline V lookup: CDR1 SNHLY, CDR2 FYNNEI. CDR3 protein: CASSEVGKPTNEKLFF. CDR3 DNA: TGTGCCAGCAGTGAAGTAGGCAAGCCAACTAATGAAAAACTGTTTTTT.

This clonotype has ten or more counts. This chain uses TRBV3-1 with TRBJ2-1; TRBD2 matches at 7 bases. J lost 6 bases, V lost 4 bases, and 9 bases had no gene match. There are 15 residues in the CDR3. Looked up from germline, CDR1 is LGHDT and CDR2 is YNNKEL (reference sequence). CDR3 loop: CASSLVSGVVNEQFF. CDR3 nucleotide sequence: TGTGCCAGCAGCCTGGTCAGCGGGGTAGTCAATGAGCAGTTCTTC.

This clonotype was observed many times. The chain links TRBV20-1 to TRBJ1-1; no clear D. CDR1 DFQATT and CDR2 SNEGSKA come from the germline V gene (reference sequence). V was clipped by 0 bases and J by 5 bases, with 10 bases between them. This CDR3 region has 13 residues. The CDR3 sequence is CSARDRGGTEAFF. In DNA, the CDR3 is TGCAGTGCTAGAGATCGGGGAGGTACTGAAGCTTTCTTT.

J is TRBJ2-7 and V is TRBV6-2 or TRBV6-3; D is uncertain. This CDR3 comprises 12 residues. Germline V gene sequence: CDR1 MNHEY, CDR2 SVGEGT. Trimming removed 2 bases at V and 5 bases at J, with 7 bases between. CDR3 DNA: TGTGCCAGCAGTTACCGGCTTAACGAGCAGTACGTC. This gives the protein CASSYRLNEQYV.

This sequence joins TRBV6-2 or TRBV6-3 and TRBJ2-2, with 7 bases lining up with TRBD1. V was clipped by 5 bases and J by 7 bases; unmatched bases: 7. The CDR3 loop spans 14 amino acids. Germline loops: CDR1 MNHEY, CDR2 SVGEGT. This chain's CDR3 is CASSPPTGLGELFF. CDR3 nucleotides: TGTGCCAGCAGTCCTCCGACAGGGCTCGGGGAGCTGTTTTTT.

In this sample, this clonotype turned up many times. The CDR3 here is CAIRDTGTETGELFF. For the CDR3, the DNA is TGTGCCATCAGGGATACCGGGACAGAAACCGGGGAGCTGTTTTTT. The chain joins TRBV10-3 to TRBJ2-2; 7 bases line up with TRBD1. J was trimmed by 5 bases and V by 6 bases; bases with no gene match: 9. In germline, CDR1 is ENHRY, CDR2 SYGVKD. The CDR3 runs to 15 residues.

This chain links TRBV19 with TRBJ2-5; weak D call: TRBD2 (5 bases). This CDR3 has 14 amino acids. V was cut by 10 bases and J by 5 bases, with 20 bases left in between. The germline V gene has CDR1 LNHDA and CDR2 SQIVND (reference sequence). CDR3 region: CATADGGPAETQYF. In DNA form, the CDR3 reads TGTGCCACTGCGGATGGCGGGCCCGCGGAGACCCAGTACTTC.

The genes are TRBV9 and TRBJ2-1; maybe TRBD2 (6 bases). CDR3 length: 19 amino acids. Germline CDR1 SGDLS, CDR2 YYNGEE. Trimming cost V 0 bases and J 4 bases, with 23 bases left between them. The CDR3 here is CASSVDYRDSPNVYNEQFF. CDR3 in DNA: TGTGCCAGCAGCGTAGATTATCGGGACTCCCCGAACGTTTACAATGAGCAGTTCTTC.

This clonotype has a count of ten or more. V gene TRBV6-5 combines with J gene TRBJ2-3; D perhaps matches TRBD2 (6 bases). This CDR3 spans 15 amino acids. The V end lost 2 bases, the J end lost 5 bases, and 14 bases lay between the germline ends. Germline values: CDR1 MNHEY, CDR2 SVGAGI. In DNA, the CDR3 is TGTGCCAGCAGTTACGGGCGGGGCCTACGAGATACGCAGTATTTT. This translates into CASSYGRGLRDTQYF.

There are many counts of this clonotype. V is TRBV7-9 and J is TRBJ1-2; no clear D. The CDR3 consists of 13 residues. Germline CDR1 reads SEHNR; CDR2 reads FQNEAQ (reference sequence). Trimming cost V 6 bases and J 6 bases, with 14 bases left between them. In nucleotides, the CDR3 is TGTGCCAGCAGTTCGCTAGATAGAGATGGCTACACCTTC. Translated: CASSSLDRDGYTF. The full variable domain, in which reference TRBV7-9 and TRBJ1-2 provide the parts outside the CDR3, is DTGVSQNPRHKITKRGQNVTFRCDPISEHNRLYWYRQTLGQGPEFLTYFQNEAQLEKSRLLSDRFSAERPKGSFSTLEIQRTEQGDSAMYLCASSSLDRDGYTFGSGTRLTVV.

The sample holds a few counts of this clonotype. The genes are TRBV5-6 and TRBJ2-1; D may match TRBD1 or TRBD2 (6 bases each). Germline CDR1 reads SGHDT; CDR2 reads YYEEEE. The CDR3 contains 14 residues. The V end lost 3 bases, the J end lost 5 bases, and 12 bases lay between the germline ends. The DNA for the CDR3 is TGTGCCAGCAGCTGGGGGGCAATAAACAATGAGCAGTTCTTC. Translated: CASSWGAINNEQFF.

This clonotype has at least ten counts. CDR3 bases: TGTGCCAGCAGCCGCGTACGCGCCGGGGAGCTGTTTTTT. Translation gives CASSRVRAGELFF. The chain links TRBV6-2 or TRBV6-3 to TRBJ2-2; D ambiguous. Trimming took off 6 bases at V and 6 bases at J, with 11 bases between the two ends. CDR3 length: 13 amino acids. The germline gives CDR1 MNHEY, CDR2 SVGEGT.

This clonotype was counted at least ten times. The CDR3 here is CASSLAEGDTQYF. The CDR3 nucleotides read TGTGCCAGCAGCTTAGCGGAAGGAGATACGCAGTATTTT. This chain joins TRBV7-2 and TRBJ2-3; D unclear. V gave up 0 bases and J gave up 5 bases, with 6 bases separating them. The CDR3 sequence is 13 residues long. CDR1 and CDR2 from the germline V gene are SGHTA and FQGNSA.

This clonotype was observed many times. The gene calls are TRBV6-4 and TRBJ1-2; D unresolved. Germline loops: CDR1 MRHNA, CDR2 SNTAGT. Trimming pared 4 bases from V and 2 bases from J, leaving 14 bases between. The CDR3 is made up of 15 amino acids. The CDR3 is CASSVGVVGNYGYTF. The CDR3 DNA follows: TGTGCCAGCAGTGTAGGAGTAGTGGGCAACTATGGCTACACCTTC.

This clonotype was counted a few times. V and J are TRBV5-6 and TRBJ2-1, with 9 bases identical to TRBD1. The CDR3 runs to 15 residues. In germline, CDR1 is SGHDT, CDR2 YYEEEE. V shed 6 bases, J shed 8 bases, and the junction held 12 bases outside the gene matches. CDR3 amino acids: CASTDRGQGMDEQFF. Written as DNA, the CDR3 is TGTGCCAGCACAGATAGGGGACAGGGCATGGATGAGCAGTTCTTC.

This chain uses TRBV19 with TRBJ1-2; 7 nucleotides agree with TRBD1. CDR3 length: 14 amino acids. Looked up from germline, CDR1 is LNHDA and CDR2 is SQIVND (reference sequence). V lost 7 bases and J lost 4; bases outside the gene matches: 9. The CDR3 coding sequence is TGTGCCAGTAAGGCAGGGGGTACCGGCTATGGCTACACCTTC. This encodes CASKAGGTGYGYTF.